Presented here are 6 T cell receptor beta chains from one specimen sequenced in a study of blood T cells in healthy people across ages. Primers used in a second PCR of roughly 6 to 11 cycles were a sample-barcoded 5' primer and a J-beta primer mix. TCRdb fed the 5' RACE reads into MiXCR, producing one record per CDR3 protein. The sample lists 600,000 or so distinct CDR3 sequences, about 30% occurring once. Sequenced material: blood. The receptor set was obtained from a woman of 80 years or more in good health.

Remarks on this clonotype: One end of the junction varies from germline; a read error may be responsible. The rearrangement joins TRBV15 to TRBJ1-4, with D hard to call. The germline V gene encodes CDR1 LNHNV and CDR2 YYDKDF (reference sequence). This CDR3 comprises 15 residues. The chain's CDR3 is CATGRDGQSDEKLFF. The CDR3 nucleotides read TGTGCCACCGGCAGAGATGGGCAGTCAGACGAAAAACTGTTTTTT.

This chain joins TRBV4-2 and TRBJ1-2, with 9 nucleotides matching TRBD1. Germline V gene data show CDR1 as LGHNA and CDR2 as YNFKEQ. The CDR3 is made up of 19 amino acids. With 4 bases clipped from V and 4 bases from J, the junction kept 19 bases outside the gene matches. The CDR3 DNA follows: TGTGCCAGCAGCCGGGAAAGGACAGGGGCCGGCGACACCTTCTATGGCTACACCTTC. Its translation: CASSRERTGAGDTFYGYTF.

This clonotype was observed many times. The chain is built from TRBV28 and TRBJ2-7; TRBD1 or TRBD2 may be the D gene (6 bases each). This CDR3 is 14 amino acids long. Trimming left V 8 bases short and J 4 bases short, with 18 bases between. The germline V gene encodes CDR1 MDHEN and CDR2 SYDVKM. CDR3 DNA: TGTGCCAGCGCTGAGGGGGGAAGAAGATACGAGCAGTACTTC. Translating it yields CASAEGGRRYEQYF.

The table lists this clonotype with a few counts. The rearrangement joins TRBV20-1 to TRBJ1-1, with D tentatively TRBD1 (5 bases). This CDR3 contains 16 residues. Germline assignment: CDR1 DFQATT and CDR2 SNEGSKA (reference sequence). With 0 bases removed from V and 0 bases from J, the gap between germline ends came to 14 bases. The CDR3 spells CSARDRARGVNTEAFF. DNA for the CDR3: TGCAGTGCTAGAGATAGGGCGCGGGGGGTGAACACTGAAGCTTTCTTT.

This clonotype appeared many times. CDR3 nucleotide sequence: TGTGCCATCAGGGAAGGGGGCAGGAACACTGAAGCTTTCTTT. Protein: CAIREGGRNTEAFF. The chain is built from TRBV10-3 and TRBJ1-1, with 7 bases matching TRBD1. CDR1 is ENHRY, CDR2 SYGVKD, per germline. V gave up 6 bases and J gave up 1 base; unmatched junction bases: 5. CDR3 length: 14 residues.

In this sample, this clonotype turned up a few times. This chain joins TRBV28 and TRBJ2-3; tentative D call: TRBD2 (6 bases). CDR3 length equals 17 residues. CDR1 MDHEN and CDR2 SYDVKM come from the germline V gene. Trimming stripped 9 bases from V and 0 bases from J, with 22 bases between. The CDR3 DNA sequence: TGTGCCAGTATGGGCCCGGTGCGGGGCTCTAGCACAGATACGCAGTATTTT. This encodes CASMGPVRGSSTDTQYF.